A single sample is the source of the 8 T cell receptor beta chains below, sequenced in a study of blood T cell repertoires in COVID-19 (dated by TCRdb to 2018 to 2021). The library was prepared using the immunoSEQ multiplex PCR assay. Entries here come from immuneACCESS through TCRdb and include only in-frame sequences with V and J called. Some clones fail to appear in such tables; in the studies checked, an unresolved V gene covers under half of the shortfall, and the cause of the remainder is unknown. In this sample the table shows some 66,000 clones, roughly nine tenths of which occur a single time. Around 6.7% of the sample is taken by the ten largest. Sequencing used peripheral blood. The source is a human donor in a cohort sampled during active COVID-19.

This clone has more than one count but fewer than ten. This chain links TRBV19 with TRBJ1-1, with TRBD1 as a possible D gene (5 bases). The CDR3 covers 15 residues. V was pared by 3 bases and J by 8 bases, with 19 bases between. CDR1 is LNHDA, CDR2 SQIVND, per germline (reference sequence). CDR3: CASSMRQPQKEEAFF. The CDR3 coding sequence is TGTGCCAGTAGTATGCGACAGCCACAGAAAGAAGAAGCTTTCTTT.

The gene calls are TRBV6-5 and TRBJ1-6; D might be TRBD1 (5 bases). Per germline, CDR1 MNHEY and CDR2 SVGAGI. The V end lost 5 bases, the J end lost 10 bases, and 18 bases lay between the germline ends. The CDR3 length is 15 residues. CDR3 loop: CASSREQAWTSPLHF. The DNA for the CDR3 is TGTGCCAGCAGTCGTGAACAGGCTTGGACCTCACCCCTCCACTTT.

The chain recombines TRBV4-2 with TRBJ2-1; D might be TRBD1 (5 bases). CDR3 length equals 14 residues. V was clipped by 0 bases and J by 9 bases, with 12 bases between them. In germline, CDR1 is LGHNA, CDR2 YNFKEQ. Here the CDR3 reads CASSQESEQGEQFF. CDR3 nucleotide sequence: TGTGCCAGCAGCCAAGAAAGTGAGCAGGGTGAGCAGTTCTTC.

This rearrangement joins TRBV27 to TRBJ1-1; 10 bases align to TRBD1. The CDR3 consists of 15 residues. Germline lookup yields CDR1 MNHEY and CDR2 SMNVEV (reference sequence). Losses at the gene ends were 8 bases for V and 8 bases for J; bases not matched to a gene: 14. For the CDR3, the DNA is TGTGCCAGCTCAGCTCCGGGACAGGGGTTCCGAGAAGCTTTCTTT. It translates to CASSAPGQGFREAFF.

This chain joins TRBV11-1 and TRBJ2-1, with D perhaps matching TRBD1 (8 bases). Germline V lookup: CDR1 SGHAT, CDR2 FQDESV (reference sequence). This CDR3 region has 15 residues. With 5 bases removed from V and 7 bases from J, the gap between germline ends came to 18 bases. The CDR3 DNA is TGTGCCAGCAGCAACACAGGGGGGGTGGTAAATGAGCAGTTCTTC. Amino acids: CASSNTGGVVNEQFF.

The V call is TRBV11-2, the J call TRBJ2-7, with TRBD2 as a possible D gene (5 bases). Trimming took off 5 bases at V and 3 bases at J, with 11 bases between the two ends. The length of the CDR3 is 13 residues. CDR1 is SGHAT, CDR2 FQNNGV, per germline. CDR3 amino acids: CASSRGLVYEQYF. Here the CDR3 DNA reads TGTGCCAGCAGCCGCGGACTGGTCTACGAGCAGTACTTC.

The chain joins TRBV5-4 to TRBJ2-3, with 8 positions matching TRBD2. V shed 1 base and J 5 bases; nucleotides not matched to a gene: 9. The CDR3 loop spans 16 amino acids. Germline V gene sequence: CDR1 SGHNT, CDR2 YYREEE (reference sequence). The chain's CDR3 is CASSLSSGGPVDTQYF. CDR3 nucleotide sequence: TGTGCCAGCAGCTTGTCGTCGGGAGGGCCAGTAGATACGCAGTATTTT. Drawing the rest from reference TRBV5-4 and TRBJ2-3, the complete variable domain is ETGVTQSPTHLIKTRGQQVTLRCSSQSGHNTVSWYQQALGQGPQFIFQYYREEENGRGNFPPRFSGLQFPNYSSELNVNALELDDSALYLCASSLSSGGPVDTQYFGPGTRLTVL.

The chain carries TRBV5-1 and TRBJ1-1, with TRBD1 matching 8 bases. V dropped 4 bases and J dropped 1; count of bases not matched to a gene: 3. The length of the CDR3 is 14 residues. Germline V CDR1 and CDR2: SGHRS, YFSETQ. This CDR3 is CASSIGQGNTEAFF. The CDR3 DNA reads TGCGCCAGCAGCATCGGACAGGGGAACACTGAAGCTTTCTTT.